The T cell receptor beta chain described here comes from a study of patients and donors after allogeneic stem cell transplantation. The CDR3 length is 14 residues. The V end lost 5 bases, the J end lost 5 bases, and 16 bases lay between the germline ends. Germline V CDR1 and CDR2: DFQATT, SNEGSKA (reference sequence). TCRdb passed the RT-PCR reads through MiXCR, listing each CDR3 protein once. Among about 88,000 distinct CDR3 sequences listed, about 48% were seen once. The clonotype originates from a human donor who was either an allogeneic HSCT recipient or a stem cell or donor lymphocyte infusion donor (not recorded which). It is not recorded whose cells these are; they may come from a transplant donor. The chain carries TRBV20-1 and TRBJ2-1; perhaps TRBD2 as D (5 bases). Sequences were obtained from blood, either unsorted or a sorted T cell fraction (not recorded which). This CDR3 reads CSALLVGFNNEQFF. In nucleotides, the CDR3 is TGCAGTGCTCTACTAGTAGGTTTCAACAATGAGCAGTTCTTC.